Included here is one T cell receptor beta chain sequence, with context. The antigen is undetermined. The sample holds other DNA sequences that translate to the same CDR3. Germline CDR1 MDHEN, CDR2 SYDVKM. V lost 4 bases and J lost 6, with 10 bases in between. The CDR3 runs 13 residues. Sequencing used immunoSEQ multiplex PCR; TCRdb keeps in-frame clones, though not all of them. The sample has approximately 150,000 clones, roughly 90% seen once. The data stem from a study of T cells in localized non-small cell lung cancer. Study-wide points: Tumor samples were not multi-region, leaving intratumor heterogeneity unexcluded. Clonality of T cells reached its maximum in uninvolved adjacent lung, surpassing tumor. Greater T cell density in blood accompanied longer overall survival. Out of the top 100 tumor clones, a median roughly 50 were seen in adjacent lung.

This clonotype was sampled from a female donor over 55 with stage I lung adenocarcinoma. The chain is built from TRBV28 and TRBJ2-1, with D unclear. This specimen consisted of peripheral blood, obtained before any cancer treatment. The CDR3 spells CASSWGSGNEQFF. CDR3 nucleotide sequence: TGTGCCAGCAGTTGGGGATCCGGCAATGAGCAGTTCTTC.